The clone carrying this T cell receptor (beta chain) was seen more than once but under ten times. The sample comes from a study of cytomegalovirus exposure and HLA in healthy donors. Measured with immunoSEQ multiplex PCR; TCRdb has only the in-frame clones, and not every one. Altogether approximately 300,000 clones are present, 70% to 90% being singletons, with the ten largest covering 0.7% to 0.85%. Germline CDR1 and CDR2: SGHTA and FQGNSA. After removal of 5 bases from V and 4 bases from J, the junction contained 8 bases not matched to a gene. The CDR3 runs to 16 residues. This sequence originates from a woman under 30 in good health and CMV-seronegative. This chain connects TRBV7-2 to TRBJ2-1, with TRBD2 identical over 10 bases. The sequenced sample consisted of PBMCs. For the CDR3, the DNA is TGTGCCAGCAGCACCCGGACTAGCGGAGGGTACAATGAGCAGTTCTTC. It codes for CASSTRTSGGYNEQFF.